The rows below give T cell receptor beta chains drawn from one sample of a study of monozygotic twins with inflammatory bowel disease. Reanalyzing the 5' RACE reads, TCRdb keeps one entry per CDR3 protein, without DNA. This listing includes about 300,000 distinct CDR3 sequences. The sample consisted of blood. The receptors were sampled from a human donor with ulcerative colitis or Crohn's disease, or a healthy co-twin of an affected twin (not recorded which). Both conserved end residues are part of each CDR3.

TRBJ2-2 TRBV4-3 CASSQADRVATGELFF
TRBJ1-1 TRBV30 CAWTGRGPRGTEAFF
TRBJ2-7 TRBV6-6 CASSRDRVSYEQYF
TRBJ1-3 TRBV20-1 CSARSSGNTIYF
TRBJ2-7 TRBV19 CASSTRLSGTSGRNEQYF
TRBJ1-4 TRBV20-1 CSARDREKLFF
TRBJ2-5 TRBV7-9 CASAGGQETQYF
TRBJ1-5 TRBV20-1 CSARAGSYSNQPQHF
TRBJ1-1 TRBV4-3 CASSQDNQGRRNTEAFF
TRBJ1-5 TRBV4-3 CASSQRQGGRQPQHF
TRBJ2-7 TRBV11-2 CATRAEVPYEQYF
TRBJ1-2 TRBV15 CATSRELHLGDSYGYTF
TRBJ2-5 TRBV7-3 CASSRSGLQETQYF
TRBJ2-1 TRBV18 CASSPLSAVQTPNEQFF
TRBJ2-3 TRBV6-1 CASSGGGFSTDTQYF
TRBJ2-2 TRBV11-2 CASSEGLAETGELFF
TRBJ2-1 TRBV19 CASSIRAGSPQFF
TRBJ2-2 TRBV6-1 CASTGWAAGGLGGELFF
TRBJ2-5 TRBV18 CASSFVGEQETQYF
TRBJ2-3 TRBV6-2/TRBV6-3 CASSYARGVADTQYF
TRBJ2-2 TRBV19 CASSIGWGDAAPTGELFF
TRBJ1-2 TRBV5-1 CASSFQGEGGYTF
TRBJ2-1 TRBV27 CASSFFDSSYNEQFF
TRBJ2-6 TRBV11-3 CASSIGGANVLTF
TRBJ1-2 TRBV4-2 CATTFSPDRQGLIMSYGYTF
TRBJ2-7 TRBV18 CASSPQVGHYEQYF
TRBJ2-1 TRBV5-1 CASNQGPGAGKSYNEQFF